This T cell receptor (beta chain) is drawn from a study of identical twins. Study-wide results and limits: Invariant MAIT and iNKT cells may have partly biased zero-insertion analyses. Cord blood beta clonotypes that were abundant carried fewer insertions, and memory repertoires showed no such trend.

V was clipped by 6 bases and J by 2 bases, with 11 bases between them. Germline V CDR1 and CDR2: ENHRY, SYGVKD. The CDR3 has 15 residues. Carrying unique molecular identifiers, the cDNA also gained a universal primer site through template switching. TCRdb redid the calling of the 5' RACE reads with MiXCR, one entry per CDR3 protein. This sample has approximately 600,000 distinct CDR3 sequences, with nearly 10% found just once. This clonotype was recorded a few times. Its antigen is unknown. These same records also appear under a second study, on yellow fever vaccine responses in identical twins.

This rearrangement joins TRBV10-3 to TRBJ2-6; perhaps TRBD1 as D (6 bases). This sequence was found in a young woman in good health. Sequenced: PBMCs. For the CDR3, the DNA is TGTGCCATCAGCCAGGGGAATGCTGGGGCCAACGTCCTGACTTTC. Amino acids: CAISQGNAGANVLTF.